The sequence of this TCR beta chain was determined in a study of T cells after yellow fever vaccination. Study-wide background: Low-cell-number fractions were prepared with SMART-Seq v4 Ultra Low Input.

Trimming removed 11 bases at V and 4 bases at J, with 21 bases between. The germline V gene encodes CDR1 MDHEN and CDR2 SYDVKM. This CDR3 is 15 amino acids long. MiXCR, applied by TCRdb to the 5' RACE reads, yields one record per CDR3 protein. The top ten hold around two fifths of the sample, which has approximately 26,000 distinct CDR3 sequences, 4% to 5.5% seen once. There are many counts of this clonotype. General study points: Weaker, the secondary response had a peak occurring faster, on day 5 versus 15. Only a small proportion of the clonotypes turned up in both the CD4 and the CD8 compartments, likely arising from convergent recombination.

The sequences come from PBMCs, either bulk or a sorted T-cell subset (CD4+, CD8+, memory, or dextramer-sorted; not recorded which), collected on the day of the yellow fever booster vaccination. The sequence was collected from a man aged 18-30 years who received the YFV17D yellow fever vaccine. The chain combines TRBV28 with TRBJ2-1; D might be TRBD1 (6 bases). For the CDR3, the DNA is TGTGCCGGGGGCACCACAGGCCATGGGTACAATGAGCAGTTCTTC. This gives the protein CAGGTTGHGYNEQFF.